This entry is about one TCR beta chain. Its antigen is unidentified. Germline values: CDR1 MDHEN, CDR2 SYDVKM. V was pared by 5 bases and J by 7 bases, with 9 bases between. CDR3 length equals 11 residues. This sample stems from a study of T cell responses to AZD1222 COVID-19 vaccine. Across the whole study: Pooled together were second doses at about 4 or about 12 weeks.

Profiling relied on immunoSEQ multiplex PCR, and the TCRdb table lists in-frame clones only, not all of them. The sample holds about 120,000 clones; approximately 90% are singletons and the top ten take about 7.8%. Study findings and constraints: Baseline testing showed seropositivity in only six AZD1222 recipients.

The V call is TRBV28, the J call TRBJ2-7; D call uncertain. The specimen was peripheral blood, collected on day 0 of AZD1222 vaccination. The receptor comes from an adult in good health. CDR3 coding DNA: TGTGCCAGCAGTGCCTCACGGGAGCAGTACTTC. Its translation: CASSASREQYF. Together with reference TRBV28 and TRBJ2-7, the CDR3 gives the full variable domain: DVKVTQSSRYLVKRTGEKVFLECVQDMDHENMFWYRQDPGLGLRLIYFSYDVKMKEKGDIPEGYSVSREKKERFSLILESASTNQTSMYLCASSASREQYFGPGTRLTVT.